This T cell receptor (beta chain) emerged from a study of CD8 T cells in ankylosing spondylitis (dated 2017 in TCRdb). About the study as a whole: The study set out to find disease-linked TCR variants by profiling T cell receptor beta repertoires in ankylosing spondylitis patients and healthy donors. Samples of peripheral blood were taken, and for ankylosing spondylitis patients, synovial fluid was collected as well. In total, the full study cohort was made up of some 110 healthy donors and 20 to 25 ankylosing spondylitis patients. Points the paper makes about the study in general: Some of the motif variants had been reported before in the synovial fluid and blood of reactive arthritis patients, a finding that suggests common disease-initiation mechanisms. In peripheral blood, the disease-linked clones were found at relatively low frequencies and had a CD8+ phenotype. A TCR beta motif of 8 or 9 highly homologous amino acid variants appeared characteristic of blood from ankylosing spondylitis patients. The disease-linked clones were reported to be significantly enriched in matched synovial fluid samples from ankylosing spondylitis patients.

As for this clonotype: Its target antigen remains unknown. No clone much larger than this one lies a single base away; base qualities are absent.

The sample was run on an Illumina HiSeq 2500. TCR beta libraries were prepared by quantitative 5'-RACE with molecular barcodes. The original methods were these. A new computational method based on a probabilistic model of VDJ rearrangement was used to identify disease-linked TCR variants. The public reads were run again by TCRdb, first through fastp at Q25 and then through MiXCR, and only productive beta chains were kept. Entries are consolidated by CDR3 protein sequence, retaining the most common genes and DNA. The V and J calls here are based on TCRdb, not the publication. Counted in this sample were tens of thousands of distinct CDR3 sequences; 10% to 13% of them appeared once. In total, the top ten clones hold roughly a sixth of the sample. Unmatched junction bases come to 8, with V trimmed by 1 base and J by 6 bases. The germline V gene sets CDR1 to SGHTA and CDR2 to FQGNSA. The CDR3 contains 17 residues, cysteine and phenylalanine counted. Only CDR3 DNA is held: 51 bases, read in frame from base 1.

The sequencing sample was made of blood, either unsorted or a sorted T cell fraction (not recorded which). The TCR sequence derives from a male donor with ankylosing spondylitis or in good health (not recorded which). Recombination linked TRBV7-2 to TRBJ2-3; 12 middle bases align to TRBD2. The CDR3 region has the sequence CASSLVRLAGEYDTQYF. The DNA sequence is as follows: TGTGCCAGCAGCTTAGTGAGACTAGCGGGAGAATATGATACGCAGTATTTT.